This TCR beta chain is from a study of cytomegalovirus exposure and HLA in healthy donors. Study-level findings and limits: Overall, approximately 150 TCR beta chains were annotated as cytomegalovirus-associated.

Donors consisted of healthy bone marrow donors. This clone came up a few times. The antigen is unknown. The PCR contained 60 Vbeta and 13 Jbeta primers. Using immunoSEQ multiplex PCR, the repertoire was profiled, and TCRdb retains in-frame clones only, with some absent. The repertoire holds 40,000 to 55,000 clones, around 81% seen once, with about 2.5% in the top ten. The CDR3 is made up of 11 amino acids. The germline gives CDR1 MNHNS, CDR2 SASEGT. V lost 8 bases, J lost 6 bases, and 10 bases lay in between. The material sequenced was PBMCs. This TCR came from a boy between 5 and 17 years old in good health and CMV-seropositive. The chain recombines TRBV6-1 with TRBJ1-2; maybe TRBD1 (5 bases). The CDR3 DNA reads as TGTGCCAGCGGCAGGGAAGATGGCTACACCTTC. Its translation: CASGREDGYTF.